The rows below give T cell receptor beta chains drawn from one sample of a study of blood T cell repertoires in COVID-19. Only in-frame clones appear in the TCRdb table, and some are missing; sequencing was by immunoSEQ multiplex PCR. The sample yields 210,000 or so clones, over 75% seen once. Material for sequencing was peripheral blood. The origin of the receptors is a woman in her 40s with acute or convalescent COVID-19. The CDR3 runs from the conserved cysteine through the conserved F or W. The order of the fields is J gene, clone size, V gene, D gene, CDR3 protein, CDR3 DNA. A D gene is named only where the DNA matches it firmly. Size is stated for part of the rows, as once, few or many counts, or as a class when the clone is expanded.

TRBJ2-3 | . | TRBV14 | . | CASSPPSGELDTQYF | TGTGCCAGCAGTCCTCCTTCAGGGGAATTGGATACGCAGTATTTT
TRBJ2-5 | . | TRBV5-5 | TRBD1 | CASSNWTGGGQETQYF | TGTGCCAGCAGCAACTGGACAGGGGGCGGACAAGAGACCCAGTACTTC
TRBJ1-4 | . | TRBV19 | . | CASRSGSATNEKLFF | TGTGCCAGTAGATCAGGGTCCGCAACTAATGAAAAACTGTTTTTT
TRBJ1-2 | . | TRBV19 | TRBD1 | CASGERSGQGSYGYTF | TGTGCCAGTGGCGAAAGATCGGGACAGGGAAGCTATGGCTACACCTTC
TRBJ1-2 | once | TRBV12-3/TRBV12-4 | TRBD1 | CASSDRATYGYTF | TGTGCCTCGTCGGACAGGGCCACCTATGGCTACACCTTC
TRBJ2-5 | . | TRBV6-2/TRBV6-3 | TRBD2 | CASSSAGRGQETQYF | TGTGCCAGCAGTTCGGCCGGGAGGGGACAAGAGACCCAGTACTTC
TRBJ2-1 | . | TRBV7-9 | TRBD2 | CASSPGLAGAPYNEQFF | TGTGCCAGCAGCCCCGGACTAGCGGGGGCCCCATACAATGAGCAGTTCTTC
TRBJ1-1 | few | TRBV3-1/TRBV3-2 | . | CASSQEGTPEAFF | TGTGCCAGCAGCCAAGAGGGGACTCCAGAAGCTTTCTTT
TRBJ2-4 | . | TRBV14 | . | CASSQERAGSQYF | TGTGCCAGCAGCCAAGAACGGGCGGGCAGCCAGTACTTC
TRBJ2-1 | . | TRBV24-1 | TRBD1 | CATSDLRQGAYNEQFF | TGTGCCACCAGTGATTTGAGACAGGGGGCTTACAATGAGCAGTTCTTC
TRBJ2-1 | few | TRBV6-6 | TRBD2 | CASSRLAGEDNEQFF | TGTGCCAGCAGCCGACTAGCGGGGGAGGACAATGAGCAGTTCTTC
TRBJ1-1 | . | TRBV5-1 | TRBD1 | CASSLQGAREAFF | TGCGCCAGCAGCCTTCAGGGGGCGCGGGAAGCTTTCTTT
TRBJ1-6 | few | TRBV5-1 | . | CASSSPRGGDSPLHF | TGCGCCAGCAGCTCTCCGAGGGGAGGAGATTCACCCCTCCACTTT
TRBJ1-2 | . | TRBV3-1/TRBV3-2 | TRBD1 | CASSPRDRGYGYTF | TGTGCCAGCAGCCCCCGGGACAGGGGCTATGGCTACACCTTC
TRBJ2-1 | . | TRBV4-2 | TRBD1 | CASSTRDRLNNEQFF | TGTGCCAGCAGCACCCGGGACAGGTTAAACAATGAGCAGTTCTTC
TRBJ2-5 | . | TRBV7-3 | . | CASSLSREETQYF | TGTGCCAGCAGCTTAAGTCGGGAAGAGACCCAGTACTTC
TRBJ2-3 | . | TRBV5-1 | . | CASSPPSAGRFTDTQYF | TGCGCCAGCAGCCCACCTTCGGCAGGGAGGTTCACAGATACGCAGTATTTT
TRBJ2-2 | . | TRBV10-3 | TRBD1 | CAISDGTGGTGELFF | TGTGCCATCAGTGACGGGACAGGGGGAACCGGGGAGCTGTTTTTT
TRBJ1-6 | . | TRBV19 | TRBD1 | CASRGTGYNSPLHF | TGTGCCAGTAGAGGGACAGGGTATAATTCACCCCTCCACTTT